A selection of T cell receptor beta chains follows, all from one sample in a study of T cell responses to AZD1222 COVID-19 vaccine. The table came from immunoSEQ multiplex PCR; TCRdb's copy has only in-frame clones and leaves some out. The sample includes about 150,000 clones, more than 75% seen only once; the top ten take about 9.8%. This specimen consisted of peripheral blood, obtained 28 days after the second AZD1222 dose. These receptor sequences come from an adult who received the AZD1222 COVID-19 vaccine. Both conserved end residues are part of each CDR3. The order of the fields is CDR3 protein, CDR3 DNA, V gene, clone size, J gene, D gene. A D gene is named only where the DNA matches it firmly. Clone size is stated in some rows and not others, as once, few, many or a class when expanded.

CASSSTRDRADEQFF,TGTGCCAGCAGCTCCACGAGGGACAGGGCGGATGAGCAGTTCTTC,TRBV7-3,-,TRBJ2-1,TRBD1
CASSWTSGRNEQYF,TGTGCCAGCAGCTGGACTAGCGGGAGGAACGAGCAGTACTTC,TRBV6-2/TRBV6-3,-,TRBJ2-7,TRBD2
CASSRRQGGSPLHF,TGTGCCAGCAGTCGACGACAGGGGGGATCACCCCTCCACTTT,TRBV28,-,TRBJ1-6,TRBD1
CASSSRGYEQFF,TGTGCCAGCAGTTCCCGCGGTTATGAGCAGTTCTTC,TRBV2,-,TRBJ2-1,-
CASSSSSRGASYSPLHF,TGTGCCAGCAGCTCCTCATCTCGTGGTGCCTCCTATTCACCCCTCCACTTT,TRBV5-4,-,TRBJ1-6,-
CASRSGRKINEQFF,TGTGCCAGCAGGAGCGGGAGGAAGATCAATGAGCAGTTCTTC,TRBV28,-,TRBJ2-1,TRBD2
CAWSDSSGANVLTF,TGTGCCTGGAGTGACAGCTCTGGGGCCAACGTCCTGACTTTC,TRBV30,-,TRBJ2-6,-
CASSPRQGGAYEQYF,TGTGCCAGCAGCCCGAGACAGGGGGGGGCCTACGAGCAGTACTTC,TRBV11-2,-,TRBJ2-7,TRBD1
CASSPTAETQYF,TGTGCCAGCAGTCCTACGGCAGAGACCCAGTACTTC,TRBV12-3/TRBV12-4,-,TRBJ2-5,-
CASSLTSVTYNEQFF,TGTGCCAGCAGCCTTACTAGCGTTACCTACAATGAGCAGTTCTTC,TRBV28,-,TRBJ2-1,TRBD2
CASSLGLKYEQYF,TGTGCCAGCAGCTTAGGTTTAAAATACGAGCAGTACTTC,TRBV7-8,-,TRBJ2-7,-
CASSDHRGGNTEAFF,TGTGCCAGCAGCGACCACAGGGGCGGGAACACTGAAGCTTTCTTT,TRBV7-3,-,TRBJ1-1,TRBD1
CASSLGGAGPYNEQFF,TGTGCCAGCAGCTTAGGGGGGGCGGGACCCTACAATGAGCAGTTCTTC,TRBV7-9,-,TRBJ2-1,-
CASSKLGAGSSGTSWEKLFF,TGTGCCAGCAGCAAACTAGGGGCGGGCTCTTCTGGTACCTCTTGGGAAAAACTGTTTTTT,TRBV21-1,-,TRBJ1-4,-
CASKLVAVGQDTQYF,TGTGCCAGCAAACTGGTAGCGGTGGGGCAAGATACGCAGTATTTT,TRBV6-5,-,TRBJ2-3,-
CASSLQEAYEQYF,TGTGCCAGCAGTCTACAGGAGGCATACGAGCAGTACTTC,TRBV6-5,few,TRBJ2-7,-
CASSFRDTYNEQFF,TGCGCCAGCAGCTTCCGGGACACCTACAATGAGCAGTTCTTC,TRBV5-1,once,TRBJ2-1,-
CASSPQGAGEGYTF,TGCGCCAGCAGCCCTCAGGGGGCCGGGGAGGGCTACACCTTC,TRBV4-3,once,TRBJ1-2,TRBD1
CASSDPGQINSPLHF,TGCGCCAGCAGTGACCCCGGACAGATTAATTCACCCCTCCACTTT,TRBV10-1,-,TRBJ1-6,-
CASSQDSRTRGHTQYF,TGTGCCAGCAGCCAAGATTCTAGGACTAGAGGACATACGCAGTATTTT,TRBV14,-,TRBJ2-3,TRBD2
CSVARDTYEQYF,TGCAGCGTTGCCAGGGACACCTACGAGCAGTACTTC,TRBV29-1,-,TRBJ2-7,-
CASSPPKYNEQFF,TGTGCCAGTAGTCCCCCCAAATACAATGAGCAGTTCTTC,TRBV19,many,TRBJ2-1,-
CSASDFSYEQYF,TGCAGTGCTAGTGACTTTAGCTACGAGCAGTACTTC,TRBV20-1,-,TRBJ2-7,-
CASSLDPGSGYGYTF,TGCGCCAGCAGCTTGGATCCGGGGTCGGGCTATGGCTACACCTTC,TRBV5-1,-,TRBJ1-2,-
CSVVQGVKETQYF,TGCAGCGTTGTACAGGGGGTAAAAGAGACCCAGTACTTC,TRBV29-1,-,TRBJ2-5,TRBD1
CASSLSTRSYNEQFF,TGTGCCAGCAGCCTGAGTACGAGGTCCTACAATGAGCAGTTCTTC,TRBV7-2,-,TRBJ2-1,-